This T cell receptor beta chain stems from a study of a mutant IDH1 vaccine in newly diagnosed glioma. Overall study: Patients began vaccination 4-6 weeks after radiotherapy alone, or with temozolomide cycles. Earlier care involved radiotherapy, temozolomide, or both, and the majority received both.

Study observations and caveats: Induction of immune responses by the vaccine occurred in roughly 93% of patients. Pseudoprogression appears to have had no connection to changes in top peripheral T cell clonotypes.

This clone was counted a few times. Its target is unknown. The sample's time point: week 47, end of study. Vaccine doses each comprised 300 ug of mutant IDH1 20-mer peptide, with topical imiquimod. Generated by immunoSEQ multiplex PCR, the TCRdb table keeps only in-frame clones and is missing some. The sample has about 52,000 clones; over 60% are singletons. The source was PBMCs, collected from a glioma patient whose treatment included an IDH1 peptide vaccine. The clonotype was recovered from a woman aged 40 to 50 with glioma. Some clones in this sample may be carry-over from other donors' samples.

DNA of the CDR3: TGTGCCAGCTCACCACCGGGCAATACTGAAGCTTTCTTT. It specifies CASSPPGNTEAFF. The chain has TRBV18 and TRBJ1-1; D call uncertain. The CDR3 spans 13 residues. V lost 0 bases to trimming and J lost 5 bases, with 7 bases between them. CDR1 is KGHSH, CDR2 LQKENI, per germline.